The 8 T cell receptor beta chains reported below all come from one sample, sequenced in a study of vaccination and CD4 T cells after COVID-19. Cultured CD4+ T cell DNA underwent sequencing with the Oncomine TCR Beta short-read assay. Scientists extracted genomic DNA from CD4+ T cells grown in culture. In TCRdb, the PCR reads were re-called with MiXCR into one record per CDR3 protein. The sample holds some 10,000 distinct CDR3 sequences; about 28% are singletons and the top ten take 13%. Antigen specificity for these receptors is unknown. Sample treatment: approximately nine-day PBMC culture with coronavirus spike peptide pools or control peptides (ViraFEST assay). These CD4+ T cells came from an unexposed donor, sampled before the COVID-19 pandemic (2011-2018). Sequenced material: CD4+ T cells from blood, cultured in vitro. These receptors originate from a human donor in good health.

This clonotype is medium-sized in the sample. The V gene is TRBV7-2, the J gene TRBJ1-5; D is ambiguous. CDR1 SGHTA and CDR2 FQGNSA come from the germline V gene. The CDR3 runs 12 residues. The V gene lost 5 bases and the J gene lost 3 bases, with 5 bases spanning the gap. The CDR3 reads CASSILNQPQHF. CDR3 nucleotides: TGTGCCAGCAGCATTCTCAATCAGCCCCAGCATTTT.

This clonotype came up a few times. The chain carries TRBV20-1 and TRBJ2-7; 12 nucleotides align to TRBD2. The germline V gene encodes CDR1 DFQATT and CDR2 SNEGSKA (reference sequence). V lost 0 bases, J lost 2 bases, and 11 bases stayed unmatched. The CDR3 totals 18 residues. CDR3 coding DNA: TGCAGTGCTAGAGAAGGACTAGCGGGAAAAGTCTTTACCTACGAGCAGTACTTC. Residues: CSAREGLAGKVFTYEQYF.

This clonotype was seen a few times. The chain recombines TRBV21-1 with TRBJ1-1; the table's D call, TRBD1, was not checked against the DNA. TRBV21-1 represents a pseudogene. This CDR3 spans 17 amino acids. The DNA of the CDR3 is TGTGCCAGCAGCAGACTTCAAGAGGGACAGCTAAACACTGAAGCTTTCTTT. Translating gives CASSRLQEGQLNTEAFF.

The chain carries TRBV2 and TRBJ1-5; no clear D gene. Between the trimmed V and J ends, which lost 4 bases and 0 bases, there was a span of 4 bases. CDR1 and CDR2 from the germline V gene are SNHLY and FYNNEI. The length of the CDR3 is 13 residues. CDR3 protein: CASSADSNQPQHF. For the CDR3, the DNA is TGTGCCAGCAGTGCTGATAGCAATCAGCCCCAGCATTTT.

In its sample, this clonotype was seen a few times. The J gene is TRBJ1-5, the V gene TRBV30; the D is unclear. Germline CDR1 reads GTSNPN; CDR2 reads SVGIG (reference sequence). V was cut by 1 base and J by 1 base, with 5 bases left in between. This CDR3 has 13 residues. In DNA form, the CDR3 reads TGTGCCTGGAGTGCTGACAGCAATCAGCCCCAGCATTTT. Translating gives CAWSADSNQPQHF. The full variable domain, rest sourced from reference TRBV30 and TRBJ1-5, is SQTIHQWPATLVQPVGSPLSLECTVEGTSNPNLYWYRQAAGRGLQLLFYSVGIGQISSEVPQNLSASRPQDRQFILSSKKLLLSDSGFYLCAWSADSNQPQHFGDGTRLSIL.

The V and J genes are TRBV20-1 and TRBJ2-7; D is perhaps TRBD1 (5 bases). The CDR3 extends over 13 amino acids. Germline V CDR1 and CDR2: DFQATT, SNEGSKA (reference sequence). V was pared by 4 bases and J by 1 base, with 11 bases between. The CDR3 sequence is CSAMTTDSYEQYF. The CDR3 DNA reads TGCAGTGCTATGACGACAGATTCCTACGAGCAGTACTTC.

V is TRBV20-1 and J is TRBJ1-1; the match to TRBD1 covers 9 bases. J lost 5 bases, V lost 3 bases, and 7 bases had no gene match. Germline CDR1 DFQATT, CDR2 SNEGSKA (reference sequence). The CDR3 has 14 amino acids. The CDR3 DNA is TGCAGTGCTAGTGGGACAGGGAAAGGTACTGAAGCTTTCTTT. Encoded protein: CSASGTGKGTEAFF.

A few counts support this clonotype. This sequence joins TRBV20-1 and TRBJ2-3; 8 positions agree with TRBD1. The CDR3 loop spans 15 amino acids. V trimming: 1 base; J trimming: 3 bases; junction bases outside the gene matches: 6. Per the germline V gene, CDR1 is DFQATT and CDR2 is SNEGSKA (reference sequence). The CDR3 loop reads CSARGETGATDTQYF. In nucleotides, the CDR3 is TGCAGTGCTAGAGGGGAGACAGGGGCGACAGATACGCAGTATTTT.